The 16 T cell receptor beta chains listed next were all sequenced from one sample in a study of OX40 agonist ivuxolimab in advanced cancers. Repertoires were generated with immunoSEQ multiplex PCR, while TCRdb's copy carries only in-frame clones and drops some. The table shows 3,500 or so clones, with 92% occurring only once. The sequenced sample was CD4+ or CD8+ T cells sorted from blood, obtained in a trial of the OX40 agonist ivuxolimab. All receptors derive from an adult with an advanced solid tumor such as melanoma, head and neck, liver or kidney cancer.

The chain is built from TRBV19 and TRBJ1-5; a weak D match, TRBD1 (6 bases). Looked up from germline, CDR1 is LNHDA and CDR2 is SQIVND (reference sequence). The ends were cut back, 4 bases at V and 2 bases at J, with 21 bases in the middle. The length of the CDR3 is 18 residues. As DNA, the CDR3 is TGTGCCAGTAGTAAGGTGATCGGGGGGCCGCAAGGCAATCAGCCCCAGCATTTT. Translation gives CASSKVIGGPQGNQPQHF.

The rearrangement links TRBV5-1 to TRBJ2-3, with a possible D match to TRBD2 (6 bases). The germline CDR1 and CDR2 sequences are SGHRS and YFSETQ. CDR3 size: 13 residues. Trimming left V 0 bases short and J 10 bases short, with 12 bases between. This CDR3 is CASSLGAPGAQYF. The CDR3, as DNA: TGCGCCAGCAGCTTGGGGGCCCCGGGGGCGCAGTATTTT.

The chain carries TRBV15 and TRBJ2-1; 8 bases fit TRBD2. CDR1 is LNHNV and CDR2 is YYDKDF in the germline V gene (reference sequence). The CDR3 length is 14 residues. With V trimmed by 5 bases and J by 6 bases, 6 bases remained unmatched. This chain's CDR3 is CATSRAGTSNEQFF. The CDR3 region has the DNA TGTGCCACCAGCCGGGCCGGGACTAGCAATGAGCAGTTCTTC.

V gene TRBV9 combines with J gene TRBJ2-6; D is undetermined. Per the germline V gene, CDR1 is SGDLS and CDR2 is YYNGEE. This CDR3 spans 17 amino acids. V was cut by 0 bases and J by 0 bases, with 10 bases left in between. As DNA, the CDR3 is TGTGCCAGCAGCGTAGCCCCCAGTGTCTCTGGGGCCAACGTCCTGACTTTC. Translated: CASSVAPSVSGANVLTF.

The chain combines TRBV18 with TRBJ1-2, with D possibly being TRBD1 (5 bases). Germline CDR1 reads KGHSH; CDR2 reads LQKENI. V shed 3 bases and J shed 3 bases, with 11 bases lying between them. The CDR3 contains 14 residues. CDR3 nucleotides: TGTGCCAGCTCACCGGCAGGGTCCGACTATGGCTACACCTTC. Translating gives CASSPAGSDYGYTF.

The chain uses TRBV4-1 and TRBJ2-5, with D unresolved. Germline CDR1 MGHRA, CDR2 YSYEKL. Trimming removed 0 bases from V and 5 bases from J, with 10 bases in between. The CDR3 totals 14 residues. The CDR3 nucleotides are TGCGCCAGCAGCCAAGAGGGGATTAGGGAGACCCAGTACTTC. It translates to CASSQEGIRETQYF.

This sequence joins TRBV11-2 and TRBJ2-7, with no clear D. The CDR3 spans 12 residues. Trimming removed 5 bases at V and 3 bases at J, with 8 bases between. CDR1 is SGHAT, CDR2 FQNNGV, per germline. DNA of the CDR3: TGTGCCAGCAGCCCCGATGGCTACGAGCAGTACTTC. Amino acid sequence: CASSPDGYEQYF. Full variable domain (remainder filled in from reference TRBV11-2 and TRBJ2-7): EAGVAQSPRYKIIEKRQSVAFWCNPISGHATLYWYQQILGQGPKLLIQFQNNGVVDDSQLPKDRFSAERLKGVDSTLKIQPAKLEDSAVYLCASSPDGYEQYFGPGTRLTVT.

This chain connects TRBV4-2 to TRBJ2-7, with D possibly TRBD2 on 7 matching bases. The CDR3 extends over 17 amino acids. The germline CDR1 and CDR2 sequences are LGHNA and YNFKEQ. V gave up 1 base and J gave up 4 bases, with 20 bases separating them. CDR3 protein: CASSQVLRGEGGYEQYF. The CDR3 DNA sequence: TGTGCCAGCAGCCAAGTCCTACGGGGGGAAGGGGGGTACGAGCAGTACTTC.

CDR3 coding DNA: TGCGCCAGCAGCCCCCCGAGGGGGCCCGGGGGCTATGGCTACACCTTC. Its protein is CASSPPRGPGGYGYTF. The J gene is TRBJ1-2, the V gene TRBV4-1; 7 bases fit TRBD1. This CDR3 is 16 amino acids long. The junction had 12 bases not matched to a gene; V was cut back by 4 bases and J by 4 bases. Looked up from germline, CDR1 is MGHRA and CDR2 is YSYEKL.

V gene TRBV27 combines with J gene TRBJ1-5, with 8 bases matching TRBD1. The germline V gene encodes CDR1 MNHEY and CDR2 SMNVEV (reference sequence). The CDR3 contains 17 residues. Losses at the gene ends were 3 bases for V and 7 bases for J; bases not matched to a gene: 14. CDR3 sequence reads: CASSFGPPGQGRQPQHF. The CDR3 DNA is TGTGCCAGCAGTTTTGGCCCTCCCGGACAGGGTAGGCAGCCCCAGCATTTT.

The chain couples TRBV7-9 to TRBJ1-6; a possible D gene is TRBD1 (6 bases). Germline V lookup: CDR1 SEHNR, CDR2 FQNEAQ (reference sequence). CDR3 length equals 13 residues. V dropped 5 bases and J dropped 7 bases, with 9 bases sitting between them. The CDR3 DNA reads TGTGCCAGCAGCCCAACAGGGAATTCACCCCTCCACTTT. Amino acid sequence: CASSPTGNSPLHF.

This chain links TRBV15 with TRBJ2-1, with 9 bases matching TRBD2. This CDR3 is built from 17 residues. Germline V gene data show CDR1 as LNHNV and CDR2 as YYDKDF (reference sequence). V trimming: 2 bases; J trimming: 10 bases; junction bases outside the gene matches: 15. CDR3 region: CATSRYLTRGGAGEQFF. CDR3 nucleotides: TGTGCCACCAGCAGATACCTGACTCGCGGGGGGGCCGGGGAGCAGTTCTTC.

The gene calls are TRBV7-7 and TRBJ2-5; TRBD2 aligns across 8 bases. There are 14 residues in the CDR3. The germline gives CDR1 SSHAT, CDR2 FNYEAQ (reference sequence). With V trimmed by 3 bases and J by 2 bases, 2 bases remained unmatched. CDR3 nucleotides: TGTGCCAGCAGCTTCGGCGGGGGGCAAGAGACCCAGTACTTC. It encodes CASSFGGGQETQYF.

V gene TRBV5-8 combines with J gene TRBJ1-6, with D possibly matching TRBD1 (6 bases). Germline loops: CDR1 SGHTS, CDR2 YDEGEE. The CDR3 consists of 17 residues. V gave up 5 bases and J gave up 0 bases, with 15 bases separating them. CDR3 protein: CASRQRQDSSYNSPLHF. The DNA for the CDR3 is TGTGCCAGCAGACAACGACAGGACAGCTCCTATAATTCACCCCTCCACTTT.

This clone was counted a single time. The V and J genes are TRBV7-9 and TRBJ1-2; no definite D call. Between the trimmed V and J ends, which lost 0 bases and 6 bases, there was a span of 14 bases. This CDR3 spans 15 amino acids. Germline CDR1 SEHNR, CDR2 FQNEAQ (reference sequence). For the CDR3, the DNA is TGTGCCAGCAGCTTAGCCTCGACGCATGCGAATGGCTACACCTTC. It yields the protein CASSLASTHANGYTF.

This chain uses TRBV6-5 with TRBJ2-3, with 8 bases matching TRBD1. Trimming removed 4 bases from V and 2 bases from J; junction bases left unmatched: 5. Germline loops: CDR1 MNHEY, CDR2 SVGAGI. This CDR3 region has 15 residues. The CDR3 sequence is CASSSQGANTDTQYF. CDR3 in DNA: TGTGCCAGCAGTTCCCAGGGGGCTAACACAGATACGCAGTATTTT.